This is a list of T cell receptor beta chains from one sample in a study of blood T cell repertoires in COVID-19. Measured with immunoSEQ multiplex PCR; TCRdb has only the in-frame clones, and not every one. The sample consists of roughly 250,000 clones, around 90% of them appearing once. The sequenced sample was peripheral blood. Receptors originate from a man in his 60s who had recovered from COVID-19. Both conserved end residues are part of each CDR3. The D gene is left open where the match is weak. A clone size is listed for some rows: how often the clone was seen (once, few, many), or a class if it is expanded.

>TRBJ1-1|few|.|TRBV28
TGTGCCAGCACTTCAGGCTCAAACACTGAAGCTTTCTTT
CASTSGSNTEAFF
>TRBJ2-3|.|TRBD2|TRBV7-2
TGTGCCAGCAGCCGCGGGGGGGGCCTAGATACGCAGTATTTT
CASSRGGGLDTQYF
>TRBJ2-4|.|.|TRBV19
TGTGCCAGTAGTATAGGGGCAGGGTATACCAAAAACATTCAGTACTTC
CASSIGAGYTKNIQYF
>TRBJ2-7|.|.|TRBV4-1
TGCGCCAGCAGCCAAGATTTGGGACAAACCTACGAGCAGTACTTC
CASSQDLGQTYEQYF
>TRBJ2-3|.|.|TRBV20-1
TGCAGTGCCGACGGGACAGATACGCAGTATTTT
CSADGTDTQYF
>TRBJ1-1|.|.|TRBV19
TGTGCCAGTAGCGTGAGGACTGAAGCTTTCTTT
CASSVRTEAFF
>TRBJ2-3|.|TRBD1|TRBV6-4
TGTGCCAGCAGCGAGGGACAGAGCACAGATACGCAGTATTTT
CASSEGQSTDTQYF
>TRBJ2-2|.|TRBD2|TRBV19
TGTGCCAGTAGTATCCTAGCGGGGACCGGGGAGCTGTTTTTT
CASSILAGTGELFF
>TRBJ1-3|.|.|TRBV3-1/TRBV3-2
TGTGCCAGCAGCCACCTCACAGAAGCTGGAAACACCATATATTTT
CASSHLTEAGNTIYF
>TRBJ2-3|.|TRBD1|TRBV7-2
TGTGCCAGCAGCTCAACGGGACAGCTCACAGATACGCAGTATTTT
CASSSTGQLTDTQYF
>TRBJ1-6|few|.|TRBV19
TGTGCCAGTAGTCGATCGACAGAGACTGATTCACCCCTCCACTTT
CASSRSTETDSPLHF
>TRBJ1-2|.|TRBD1|TRBV5-1
TGCGCCAGCGCCCAGACAGGGTATGGCGATGGCTACACCTTC
CASAQTGYGDGYTF
>TRBJ2-1|.|.|TRBV12-5
TGTGCTAGTGGTCGGTACAATGAGCAGTTCTTC
CASGRYNEQFF
>TRBJ2-5|.|TRBD2|TRBV10-2
TGCGCCAGCAGCTGGACTAGCGGGGGGGCCGGGGAGACCCAGTACTTC
CASSWTSGGAGETQYF
>TRBJ1-4|few|TRBD1|TRBV20-1
TGCAGTGCTAGTCCCGGACAGGGGAATGAAAAACTGTTTTTT
CSASPGQGNEKLFF
>TRBJ1-5|.|.|TRBV5-1
TGCGCCAGCAGCTTGGGCGAGACAGGAGGACAGCCCCAGCATTTT
CASSLGETGGQPQHF
>TRBJ1-5|.|TRBD1|TRBV28
TGTGCCAGCAGTTTGTTTAAGGGACAGAGGGGGACGCAGCCCCAGCATTTT
CASSLFKGQRGTQPQHF
>TRBJ2-3|once|TRBD1|TRBV2
TGTGCCAGCAGACCCGGACAGGGAAGCACAGATACGCAGTATTTT
CASRPGQGSTDTQYF
>TRBJ2-3|.|TRBD1|TRBV9
TGTGCCAGCAGCATTGACAGGGTTCAGACAGATACGCAGTATTTT
CASSIDRVQTDTQYF
>TRBJ1-2|.|.|TRBV7-2
TGTGCCAGCAGCGCCTCACGGAGCTATGGCTACACCTTC
CASSASRSYGYTF
>TRBJ2-5|.|.|TRBV30
TGTGCCTGGAGGGGACAATCACAAGAGACCCAGTACTTC
CAWRGQSQETQYF
>TRBJ1-1|.|TRBD1|TRBV27
TGTGCCAGCAGTTCCGACTACAGGGGCCGGGGGACTGAAGCTTTCTTT
CASSSDYRGRGTEAFF
>TRBJ2-5|.|TRBD2|TRBV3-1/TRBV3-2
TGTGCCAGCAGCCAAGCTCATGGCCAGCGGGGGTTCCAAGAGACCCAGTACTTC
CASSQAHGQRGFQETQYF
>TRBJ1-2|.|TRBD1|TRBV5-1
TGCGCCAGCAGTGACCTCCCGGGACAGACCTATGGCTACACCTTC
CASSDLPGQTYGYTF
>TRBJ1-5|once|.|TRBV27
TGTGCCAGCAGTTTCATCGGGCAGCCCCAGCATTTT
CASSFIGQPQHF
>TRBJ2-1|.|TRBD2|TRBV2
TGTGCCAGCAGGGTGAGAGCGAGCGGGGGAGGCAATGAGCAGTTCTTC
CASRVRASGGGNEQFF
>TRBJ2-7|.|.|TRBV5-1
TGCGCCAGCAGCCTCGGGGTCTCCGAGCAGTACTTC
CASSLGVSEQYF
>TRBJ2-5|once|.|TRBV30
TGTGCCTGTGGAAACAGACAAGAGACCCAGTACTTC
CACGNRQETQYF
>TRBJ1-5|.|TRBD1|TRBV28
TGTGCCAGCAACAGGGGTTTACTTCAGCCCCAGCATTTT
CASNRGLLQPQHF
>TRBJ1-5|.|TRBD1|TRBV19
TGTGCCAGTAGTCCGGGACAGGGAGTTCAGCCCCAGCATTTT
CASSPGQGVQPQHF
>TRBJ2-7|.|.|TRBV21-1
TGTGCCAGCAGCAACCAGGGGATTGAGACGGACGAGCAGTACTTC
CASSNQGIETDEQYF
>TRBJ1-2|.|.|TRBV5-1
TGCGCCAGCAGCGCGGACATACTAAATGGCTACACCTTC
CASSADILNGYTF
>TRBJ2-5|once|TRBD1|TRBV15
TGTGCCACCAGAGGGACAGGGAGTCCCCTTTTCCCTCGAGAGACCCAGTACTTC
CATRGTGSPLFPRETQYF
>TRBJ2-2|.|.|TRBV21-1
TGTGCCAGCAGTCAGGAGGGACTCCTCACCGGGGAGCTGTTTTTT
CASSQEGLLTGELFF
>TRBJ1-6|.|.|TRBV11-2
TGTGCCAGCAGCTTAGCGGCAGGGAGGCGTTCACCCCTCCACTTT
CASSLAAGRRSPLHF
>TRBJ1-1|once|.|TRBV2
TGTGCCAGGGACCTCAGGGGCAGCACTGAAGCTTTCTTT
CARDLRGSTEAFF
>TRBJ2-2|.|.|TRBV2
TGTGCCAGCAGGCGGGACAGCCGGAACACCGGGGAGCTGTTTTTT
CASRRDSRNTGELFF
>TRBJ2-2|.|.|TRBV4-2
TGTGCCAGCAGCCAACATGGAAGCCGGGCCGGGGAGCTGTTTTTT
CASSQHGSRAGELFF
>TRBJ1-4|.|.|TRBV7-9
TGTGCCAGCAGCTTAAGCTCAGGGTTGCTGTTTTTT
CASSLSSGLLFF
>TRBJ1-1|.|.|TRBV27
TGTGCCAGCAGTACAGGCGGGAGAGCTTTCTTT
CASSTGGRAFF
>TRBJ2-1|.|TRBD2|TRBV25-1
TGTGCCAGCAGTGACAGGACTAGCGGGAGTTTCATTGAGCAGTTCTTC
CASSDRTSGSFIEQFF
>TRBJ1-1|.|.|TRBV7-9
TGTGCCAGCAGCTTAGTTGGTGGGGCGGGCAGGGGGAACACTGAAGCTTTCTTT
CASSLVGGAGRGNTEAFF
>TRBJ2-7|.|TRBD2|TRBV5-4
TGTGCCAGCAGCCCCGGGCTAGCGGGGGGGCGAAGCGAGCAGTACTTC
CASSPGLAGGRSEQYF
>TRBJ1-2|.|TRBD1|TRBV19
TGTGCCAGTAGTATTCAGGGGGCCTATGGCTACACCTTC
CASSIQGAYGYTF
>TRBJ1-5|.|.|TRBV4-1
TGCGCCAGCAGCCAAGTTGTTCAAGCAGCGCCTCAGCCCCAGCATTTT
CASSQVVQAAPQPQHF
>TRBJ2-7|.|.|TRBV3-1/TRBV3-2
TGTGCCAGCAGCCGGGGCGGACCCTCCTACGAGCAGTACTTC
CASSRGGPSYEQYF
>TRBJ1-4|.|TRBD1|TRBV5-6
TGTGCCAGCAGCTTTCGACAGGGCCAAACTAATGAAAAACTGTTTTTT
CASSFRQGQTNEKLFF
>TRBJ1-1|.|.|TRBV7-9
TGTGCCAGCAGCTTAAGCCAGGCGGGCACTGAAGCTTTCTTT
CASSLSQAGTEAFF
>TRBJ2-3|.|.|TRBV27
TGTGCCAGCAGTCCCCTAAGCGGCGCGTACACAGATACGCAGTATTTT
CASSPLSGAYTDTQYF
>TRBJ1-2|.|.|TRBV13
TGTGCCAGCAGCTTGCCCGGGATTAACTATGGCTACACCTTC
CASSLPGINYGYTF
>TRBJ2-3|.|TRBD2|TRBV5-4
TGTGCCAGCAGCTTGGCGGGGGGGGGTAGCACAGATACGCAGTATTTT
CASSLAGGGSTDTQYF
>TRBJ2-5|.|TRBD1|TRBV19
TGTGCCAGTAGTGAGCAGGGGGCGCTTGTAGGACTAGAGACCCAGTACTTC
CASSEQGALVGLETQYF
>TRBJ1-3|.|.|TRBV11-2
TGTGCCAGCAGCTTATGGAGACGTCGAAACTCTGGAAACACCATATATTTT
CASSLWRRRNSGNTIYF
>TRBJ2-1|once|.|TRBV4-2
TGTGCCAGCAGCCAATACTACTACAATGAGCAGTTCTTC
CASSQYYYNEQFF